This entry concerns a single TCR beta chain. The specificity of this receptor is unknown. No much larger clone is present one base from it, and per-base qualities are unavailable. RNA was extracted using the RNeasy kit, and about 0.5 to 1 ug of the RNA was reverse transcribed with random hexamers. The immunoSEQ multiplex PCR assay, which covers 54 Vbeta and 13 Jbeta segments, was used to amplify TCR beta CDR3 regions. To correct PCR amplification bias, a synthetic template baseline was used for both primer optimization and computational correction. The published analysis was carried out like this. Only productive sequences were kept, with reads annotated to V, D and J genes according to IMGT and analyzed in immunoSEQ Analyzer. To calculate clonality, Shannon entropy was normalized by log2 of the number of productive unique sequences and then subtracted from one. For each patient and control, public and private clones were evaluated among the 100 most prevalent clones. A clone was defined as Susac-specific if it was absent from the healthy and MS cohorts, from around 960 published viral clones and from other ImmuneACCESS disease sequences. In TCRdb, the public reads were trimmed at Q25 with fastp and aligned with MiXCR, with productive beta chains retained. Duplicate CDR3 protein sequences are folded into a single record with the most common DNA and genes. These V and J calls are TCRdb output, not the study's own analysis. The sample includes roughly 120,000 distinct CDR3 sequences, with about 95% observed a single time. Clones ranked in the top ten supply approximately 0.12% of the sample.

Peripheral blood CD8+ and CD4+ T cells from healthy donors, Susac syndrome patients and multiple sclerosis patients were profiled by high-throughput TCR beta sequencing. The multiple sclerosis controls were treatment-naive patients who had stable or active relapsing-remitting disease and met the revised McDonald criteria. CD8+ TEMRA cells were enriched by FACS, while bulk CD8+ and CD4+ T cells were purified by magnetic negative isolation. Blood was drawn into EDTA tubes, processed within 24 hours, and PBMCs were isolated by density gradient centrifugation. PBMCs intended for TCR sequencing were cryopreserved in liquid nitrogen and thawed later in a water bath at 37 degrees C. A purity of at least 90% was achieved for sorted or isolated CD4+, CD8+ and CD8+ TEMRA cells. The data are from a study of CD8 T cells in Susac syndrome (dated by TCRdb to about 2019). For the wider study: Whether CD8+ T cell activation and differentiation in Susac syndrome was antigen driven was tested using repertoire sequencing.

Beyond this particular receptor, the publication reports: The number of individuals in the TCR sequencing and HLA analysis was acknowledged as relatively small.

The receptor was isolated from a human donor with multiple sclerosis. The material sequenced was CD4+ T cells from PBMCs.

The nucleotides read TGTGCCAGCGAGGACAGGGGGGGGGTCCATGAGCAGTTCTTC. Its amino acids are CASEDRGGVHEQFF. The sequence is built from TRBV19 and TRBJ2-1; TRBD1 agrees with 10 junctional bases. CDR1 and CDR2 are drawn from the germline V gene (reference sequence): LNHDA, SQIVND. Reading from cysteine to phenylalanine, the CDR3 counts 14 amino acids. The read is trimmed to its CDR3 DNA, 42 bases read in frame from base 1. Here V drops 9 bases and J drops 8 bases, and the junction holds 10 bases not matched to any gene.